This T cell receptor beta chain was identified during a study of cytomegalovirus exposure and HLA in healthy donors. Germline-derived CDR1 and CDR2 are MNHNY and SVGAGI (reference sequence). The trim removed 2 bases at V and 0 bases at J, leaving 1 base unmatched. This CDR3 has 15 amino acids. In regard to this clone: Antigen: not known. Other nucleotide sequences from this sample produce the same CDR3.

Study-wide points: Researchers reported from a later analysis that most CMV-associated TCR beta chains appeared HLA-restricted. In all likelihood, a cluster of highly shared sequence variants was a sequencing artifact. A missense DCLRE1C variant was associated with V- and J-gene trimming of TCR beta chains in a later analysis, and an independent cohort replicated the association.

Vbeta (60) and Jbeta (13) primers were used in the PCR. The protocol was immunoSEQ multiplex PCR, while the TCRdb copy is restricted to in-frame clones and leaves out a portion. This repertoire shows 150,000 to 250,000 clones, around 85% found once; its top ten account for less than 2.5%. The V and J genes are TRBV6-6 and TRBJ2-1, with TRBD2 matching 7 bases. The sequencing sample was made of PBMCs. This clonotype was sampled from a woman aged 45-60 years in good health and CMV-seronegative. CDR3 protein: CASSYRGSSYNEQFF. CDR3 bases: TGTGCCAGCAGTTACCGCGGGAGCTCCTACAATGAGCAGTTCTTC.